This entry lists 10 T cell receptor beta chains sequenced from one sample in a study of Ad26.COV2.S vaccination and SARS-CoV-2 variants. The sample's treatment: roughly 20 received Ad26.COV2.S at low or high dose, single or two shots; 5 received placebo; per-sample allocation not given. Samples were taken on day 63 after the first vaccine or placebo injection. TCRdb keeps only in-frame clones here, not all; method: immunoSEQ multiplex PCR. The sample includes 200,000 to 250,000 clones, roughly 90% of them seen just once. The source material was peripheral blood, sampled in a trial of Ad26.COV2.S vaccine versus placebo. The source of these receptors is a person aged 18-65 years who received the Ad26.COV2.S COVID-19 vaccine or a placebo.

The chain has TRBV7-2 and TRBJ2-7, with 8 bases matching TRBD2. Unmatched junction bases numbered 2, after V lost 7 bases and J lost 0 bases. The CDR3 contains 13 residues. Germline CDR1 SGHTA, CDR2 FQGNSA. The chain's CDR3 is CASTSGRSYEQYF. The CDR3 coding sequence is TGTGCCAGCACTAGCGGGCGCTCCTACGAGCAGTACTTC. The full variable domain, its missing parts supplied by reference TRBV7-2 and TRBJ2-7, is GAGVSQSPSNKVTEKGKDVELRCDPISGHTALYWYRQSLGQGLEFLIYFQGNSAPDKSGLPSDRFSAERTGGSVSTLTIQRTQQEDSAVYLCASTSGRSYEQYFGPGTRLTVT.

V usage is TRBV19 and J usage is TRBJ2-3; no reliable D call. The CDR3 length is 12 residues. Germline loops: CDR1 LNHDA, CDR2 SQIVND (reference sequence). V shed 4 bases and J shed 8 bases, with 10 bases lying between them. CDR3 protein: CASSTSRTTQYF. The DNA of the CDR3 is TGTGCCAGTAGTACTTCTAGGACTACGCAGTATTTT.

The chain recombines TRBV19 with TRBJ2-1, with a possible D match to TRBD2 (5 bases). The germline V gene has CDR1 LNHDA and CDR2 SQIVND (reference sequence). V lost 5 bases and J 12 bases, leaving 17 bases between the germline ends. This CDR3 spans 13 amino acids. The CDR3 sequence: CASSDPSGERQFF. The CDR3 nucleotides read TGTGCCAGTAGTGACCCCTCCGGGGAGAGGCAGTTCTTC.

The rearrangement links TRBV21-1 to TRBJ1-5. TRBV21-1 is flagged as a pseudogene. CDR3 size: 13 residues. CDR3 amino acids: CASSSGGPQPQHF. CDR3 coding DNA: TGTGCCAGCAGCAGCGGGGGGCCTCAGCCCCAGCATTTT.

The V call is TRBV7-8, the J call TRBJ2-7; 7 bases match TRBD2. Germline V CDR1 and CDR2: SGHVS, FQNEAQ. V lost 6 bases to trimming and J lost 2 bases; unmatched junction nucleotides: 13. This CDR3 has 16 amino acids. The CDR3 DNA reads as TGTGCCAGCAGGAGGGGACTCGGGGGGAGGACCTACGAGCAGTACTTC. Translating it yields CASRRGLGGRTYEQYF.

V gene TRBV5-5 combines with J gene TRBJ2-5; unclear D gene. Trimming left V 1 base short and J 3 bases short, with 10 bases between. Germline lookup yields CDR1 SGHKS and CDR2 YYEKEE (reference sequence). The CDR3 length is 14 residues. The CDR3 region has the DNA TGTGCCAGCAGCTTGTTAGGGTCGGAAGAGACCCAGTACTTC. It translates to CASSLLGSEETQYF.

The CDR3: CASKGTAETQYF. For the CDR3, the DNA is TGTGCCTCTAAAGGGACCGCTGAGACCCAGTACTTC. J is TRBJ2-5 and V is TRBV28; either TRBD1 or TRBD2 may supply D (5 bases each). Germline CDR1 reads MDHEN; CDR2 reads SYDVKM. This CDR3 has 12 residues. Between the trimmed V and J ends, which lost 11 bases and 5 bases, there was a span of 15 bases.

The rearrangement uses TRBV28 and TRBJ1-5, with 9 nucleotides matching TRBD1. With 0 bases clipped from V and 2 bases from J, the junction kept 8 bases outside the gene matches. The germline V gene encodes CDR1 MDHEN and CDR2 SYDVKM. This CDR3 region has 18 residues. CDR3 in DNA: TGTGCCAGCAGTTTATGGGGGACAGGGTCCAAGGGCAATCAGCCCCAGCATTTT. It codes for CASSLWGTGSKGNQPQHF.

Only one count was recorded for this clone. The chain joins TRBV6-5 to TRBJ2-2; D possibly corresponds to TRBD1 (6 bases). V was cut by 6 bases and J by 4 bases, with 12 bases left in between. The germline V gene has CDR1 MNHEY and CDR2 SVGAGI. This CDR3 has 14 residues. CDR3 in DNA: TGTGCCAGCAGCAACAGGGTGGGCACCGGGGAGCTGTTTTTT. Residues: CASSNRVGTGELFF.

This rearrangement joins TRBV7-9 to TRBJ1-2; 9 positions match TRBD1. The CDR3 length is 13 residues. V shed 5 bases, J shed 8 bases, and the junction held 6 bases outside the gene matches. Germline lookup yields CDR1 SEHNR and CDR2 FQNEAQ (reference sequence). CDR3 loop: CASSLQGARGYTF. The CDR3 DNA is TGTGCCAGCAGCCTACAGGGGGCGCGGGGCTACACCTTC. Complete variable domain (other parts from reference TRBV7-9 and TRBJ1-2): DTGVSQNPRHKITKRGQNVTFRCDPISEHNRLYWYRQTLGQGPEFLTYFQNEAQLEKSRLLSDRFSAERPKGSFSTLEIQRTEQGDSAMYLCASSLQGARGYTFGSGTRLTVV.